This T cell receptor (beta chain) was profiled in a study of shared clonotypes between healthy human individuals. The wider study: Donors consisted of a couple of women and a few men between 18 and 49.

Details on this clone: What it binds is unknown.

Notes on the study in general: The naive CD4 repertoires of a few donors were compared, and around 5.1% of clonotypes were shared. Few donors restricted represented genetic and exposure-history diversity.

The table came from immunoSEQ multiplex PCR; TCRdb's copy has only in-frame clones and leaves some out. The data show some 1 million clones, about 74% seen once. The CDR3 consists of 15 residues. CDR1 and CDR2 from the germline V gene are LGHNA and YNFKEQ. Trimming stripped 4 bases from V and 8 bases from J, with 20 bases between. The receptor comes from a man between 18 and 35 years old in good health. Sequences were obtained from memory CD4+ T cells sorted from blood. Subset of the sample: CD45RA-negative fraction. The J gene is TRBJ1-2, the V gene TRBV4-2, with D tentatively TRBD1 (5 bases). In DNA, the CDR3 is TGTGCCAGCAGCCTTGGGACGGACCCACCTATGGGCTACACCTTC. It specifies CASSLGTDPPMGYTF.